This TCR beta chain stems from a study of shared clonotypes between healthy human individuals (dated by TCRdb to the early 2020s). With respect to the entire study: Three men and a couple of women, aged 18 to 49 years, made up the cohort. To increase sequencing depth and limit assay-specific biases, different laboratories used diverse techniques to prepare libraries and sequence TCR repertoires. Between about 0.8 and 8.9 billion PBMCs per donor were obtained by leukapheresis. For each donor, three plates each were used for CD4 naive and CD4 memory, two plates were used for CD8 naive, and one plate was used for CD8 memory. Blood TCR repertoires of five healthy adults were deeply sequenced to estimate repertoire size and the extent of clonotype sharing between individuals.

Overall results and qualifications from the work: Based on pairwise subsampling, the degree of clonotype sharing among donors was expected to be affected by sequencing depth. Sampling was restricted to blood, and TCR repertoires in tissue are likely to differ from TCR repertoires in blood. Naive subsets generally had larger estimated clonotype richness than memory subsets did. Compared with non-shared clonotypes, clonotypes shared by all four sorted-subset donors had higher generation probabilities. Because the study included a small number of donors, the genetic and exposure-history diversity represented was limited. When several donors were compared, the shared fraction of clonotypes was roughly 5% for naive CD4, less than 4% for naive CD8, 2.3% for memory CD4, and roughly 0.4% for memory CD8. Incomplete sequencing was indicated by rarefaction of sorted-subset datasets, despite the large sequencing depth.

Donors were healthy HIV-negative adults with no recently reported acute infections or vaccinations. All donors were Caucasian adults living in Nashville, Tennessee, USA. CD4+ T cells were enriched by magnetic negative selection, after which naive cells were positively selected on CD45RA and the negative fraction was taken as the memory subset. After blood collection by leukapheresis, PBMCs were isolated using Ficoll-Histopaque density gradient centrifugation and then cryopreserved in the vapor phase of liquid nitrogen. Analytical flow cytometry was used to check the purity and quantity of every magnetically sorted T cell population. From each sorted fraction, genomic DNA was isolated and quantified by UV absorbance on a Nanodrop 2000c. Using the deep immunoSEQ assay, TCR CDR3 regions were amplified from genomic DNA by multiplex PCR. Extracted genomic DNA from each cell subset was spread evenly across all wells of several immunoSEQ 96-well plates, with each plate serving as a replicate. For sorted subsets, around 0.2 ug genomic DNA, equal to some 30,000 T cell genomes, was loaded into each replicate PCR. Purified libraries were measured with a Qubit 3.0 fluorometer, size-checked on a Bioanalyzer 2100, and measured again with the KAPA Library Quantification kit. A separate single-read 150-cycle Illumina NextSeq 550 flow cell was used to sequence each immunoSEQ 96-well plate. Concerning the study's data processing: Because the immunoSEQ output held only junctional sequences and lacked quality scores, the filtering could not match the filtering applied to full-length reads. Sequences were annotated with PyIR, a Python wrapper for IgBLAST v1.9, and V/J genes and CDR3 were assigned using IMGT germline references. Any read was removed if the V/J assignment was weak (E-value above 1e-6), the CDR3 was missing, or the read contained stop codons, out-of-frame junctions, or ambiguous translated residues. V3J clonotypes were defined as sequences sharing the same inferred V gene, J gene, and CDR3 amino acid sequence. The percentage overlap between two repertoires was calculated by dividing the number of shared unique clonotypes by the size of the smaller repertoire. Three approaches were used to assess repertoire richness: RTK rarefaction, the Chao1 estimator, and Recon v2.1 estimates of unobserved clonotypes. Generation probabilities for all TCRbeta clonotypes obtained by the gDNA method from a few donors were computed using OLGA. TCRdb holds this immuneACCESS table with in-frame rearrangements only. Some clones are missing; in checked studies, unresolved V genes explain under half, and the rest has no known cause. Clonal size and the V and J genes are those of that table, whereas D and trimming came from the DNA. Counted in this sample were roughly 2.5 million clones; 90% to 95% of them appeared once. The ten top clones hold about 0.13% of the sample.

In the case of this clone: What this receptor recognizes is not known. Base qualities are missing; no much larger clone stands one base away.

V gives up 4 bases and J gives up 0 bases, and the segment between their germline ends measures 10 bases. The germline V gene (reference sequence) gives CDR1 as SGHNT and CDR2 as YYREEE. The CDR3 runs 15 amino acids, cysteine and phenylalanine included. Only the CDR3 part of the read is kept: 45 bases, read in frame from the first base. This TCR was sampled from a man younger than 35 in good health. The specimen was naive CD4+ T cells sorted from blood. In the paper's terms, the cell subset or site label means: CD45RA+ positively selected. The chain uses TRBV5-4 and TRBJ2-2; no D gene call is confident. The CDR3 protein: CASSPTPANTGELFF. The DNA sequence is as follows: TGTGCCAGCAGCCCGACACCCGCGAACACCGGGGAGCTGTTTTTT.